The rows below give T cell receptor beta chains drawn from one sample of a study of cytomegalovirus exposure and HLA in healthy donors. This table comes from immunoSEQ multiplex PCR, and its TCRdb copy is limited to in-frame clones, with some not included. The sample has some 150,000 clones, approximately 10% seen once; the top ten hold over 6.5%. Sequences were obtained from PBMCs. These TCRs come from a woman aged 40 to 50 in good health and CMV-seropositive. Both conserved end residues are part of each CDR3. The D gene is left open where the match is weak. Clone size is not always given. Where it is, it says once, few, many or a class for expanded clones.

CDR3nt	CDR3aa	abundance	d_gene	j_gene	v_gene
TGTGCCAGCAGTACACGCCCGGACAGGCCAGAGACCCAGTACTTC	CASSTRPDRPETQYF	few	TRBD1	TRBJ2-5	TRBV27
TGTGCCAGCAGTCCCCGAAGTAGGGGCCATGGCTACACCTTC	CASSPRSRGHGYTF	-	-	TRBJ1-2	TRBV6-5
TGTGCCAGCAGACATATTCCGACAGGGGGCGGCACAGATACGCAGTATTTT	CASRHIPTGGGTDTQYF	few	TRBD1	TRBJ2-3	TRBV7-9
TGTGCCAGCAGCATAGCATCCGGGACAGACACAGATACGCAGTATTTT	CASSIASGTDTDTQYF	-	TRBD1	TRBJ2-3	TRBV5-5
TGTGCCAGCAGGGAGGCCGCCTCCTACGAGCAGTACTTC	CASREAASYEQYF	many	-	TRBJ2-7	TRBV6-1
TGTGCCAGCAGCCCAAAGGGTCGGGGAACCCTCCCTACGCAGTATTTT	CASSPKGRGTLPTQYF	few	-	TRBJ2-3	TRBV13
TGTGCCAGCAGTGAGAGGTTGGGCACTGAAGCTTTCTTT	CASSERLGTEAFF	-	-	TRBJ1-1	TRBV6-1
TGTGCCAGCAGTCCCCCGACTGGAAACTATGGCTACACCTTC	CASSPPTGNYGYTF	few	-	TRBJ1-2	TRBV25-1
TGTGCCAGTAGCCTTAGCAGGACAGGAACCTATAATTCACCCCTCCACTTT	CASSLSRTGTYNSPLHF	-	TRBD1	TRBJ1-6	TRBV19
TGCGCCAGCAGCACCCCTACGGGGTCGGGGGGTCCAGCAGATACGCAGTATTTT	CASSTPTGSGGPADTQYF	-	TRBD2	TRBJ2-3	TRBV5-1
TGCGCCAGCACTCAGGGGGATGCGAACTATGGCTACACCTTC	CASTQGDANYGYTF	few	TRBD1	TRBJ1-2	TRBV5-1
TGTGCCAGCAGCTTGTCAGTGAACACTGAAGCTTTCTTT	CASSLSVNTEAFF	-	-	TRBJ1-1	TRBV7-2
TGTGCCAGCTCACCGAAAGAGGGGGACGGCTACACCTTC	CASSPKEGDGYTF	-	-	TRBJ1-2	TRBV18
TGTGCCAGTAGTGTACCCCCGCCGAGGGAGACCCAGTACTTC	CASSVPPPRETQYF	-	-	TRBJ2-5	TRBV19
TGTGCCAGCAGGAAACTAGCGGGGGGCGCAGATACGCAGTATTTT	CASRKLAGGADTQYF	few	TRBD2	TRBJ2-3	TRBV13
TGCGCCAGCAGCTTGGATCTCCCAGGGGCTTTCTTT	CASSLDLPGAFF	-	-	TRBJ1-1	TRBV5-1
TGCGCCAGCAGCTTGGGTGCGGGGGATCAGCCCCAGCATTTT	CASSLGAGDQPQHF	-	-	TRBJ1-5	TRBV5-1
TGTGCCAGCAGCTTGGGGGGACAGGGCACCTACGAGCAGTACTTC	CASSLGGQGTYEQYF	-	TRBD1	TRBJ2-7	TRBV5-6
TGTGCCAGCAGCTTGGCAGGGAACACTGAAGCTTTCTTT	CASSLAGNTEAFF	few	-	TRBJ1-1	TRBV5-4
TGTGCCAGCAGTTTGATCGGGAGGACCTACGAGCAGTACTTC	CASSLIGRTYEQYF	few	TRBD2	TRBJ2-7	TRBV27
TGTGCCAGCAGTGAGCAGGGGGGCGAGCAGTACTTC	CASSEQGGEQYF	few	-	TRBJ2-7	TRBV6-1
TGCGCCAGCAGCCCGGGACAGGGGGCGGAGGGCTACACCTTC	CASSPGQGAEGYTF	-	TRBD1	TRBJ1-2	TRBV4-3
TGTGCCAGCAGTGAGAAGGACAGTCTTTTCCTTCTCATGAACACTGAAGCTTTCTTT	CASSEKDSLFLLMNTEAFF	few	-	TRBJ1-1	TRBV6-1
TGTGCCAGCAGTTACTCGAGCTCTGGGGCCAACGTCCTGACTTTC	CASSYSSSGANVLTF	-	-	TRBJ2-6	TRBV6-5
TGCAGCGTTGACCGGATGGACAGGGGGCGATTGATTCCGTACTTC	CSVDRMDRGRLIPYF	few	TRBD1	TRBJ2-4	TRBV29-1
TGTGCCAGCAGTTTAGGTCAGTACAATGAGCAGTTCTTC	CASSLGQYNEQFF	-	-	TRBJ2-1	TRBV27
TGTGCCAGCAGAGCAGGGGGAGCTGGGGCCAACGTCCTGACTTTC	CASRAGGAGANVLTF	few	TRBD1	TRBJ2-6	TRBV2
TGTGCCAGCAGTGAAATACCGGGACAGGGGGCCTGTCAGCCCCAGCATTTT	CASSEIPGQGACQPQHF	-	TRBD1	TRBJ1-5	TRBV25-1
TGTGCCAGCAGTCCGCCCCTTCTCAGGGTCGGGGAGCTGTTTTTT	CASSPPLLRVGELFF	few	-	TRBJ2-2	TRBV7-9
TGTGCCAGCAGCTCGGGAGGGACAGGGCTTTACAATGAGCAGTTCTTC	CASSSGGTGLYNEQFF	few	-	TRBJ2-1	TRBV5-4
TGTGCCAGTAGTTTGACAGGGAGTCACTACAATGAGCAGTTCTTC	CASSLTGSHYNEQFF	few	TRBD1	TRBJ2-1	TRBV19
TGCGCCAGCAGCTCCTACCGGGACAGGGGAGACTACGAGCAGTACTTC	CASSSYRDRGDYEQYF	few	TRBD1	TRBJ2-7	TRBV5-1
TGTGCCAGCAGTTCAGGGACAGGGGGCTACACCTTC	CASSSGTGGYTF	-	TRBD1	TRBJ1-2	TRBV6-5
TGCGCCAGCAGCTTGGAGGGGATGTACAATGAGCAGTTCTTC	CASSLEGMYNEQFF	-	-	TRBJ2-1	TRBV5-1
TGTGCCAGCAGCCCGAGTCCTTCTAGCGGGGGGTCGTATACGCAGTATTTT	CASSPSPSSGGSYTQYF	few	TRBD2	TRBJ2-3	TRBV7-2
TGTGCCAGCAGTGAAACACCGGGCTCCTATAATTCACCCCTCCACTTT	CASSETPGSYNSPLHF	few	-	TRBJ1-6	TRBV6-1
TGCGCCAGCAGCTTGGCTGGACCGAGCGGGGGGTACACCGGGGAGCTGTTTTTT	CASSLAGPSGGYTGELFF	-	TRBD2	TRBJ2-2	TRBV5-1
TGTGCCAGTAACAGGGGAAGGAGCAATCAGCCCCAGCATTTT	CASNRGRSNQPQHF	-	TRBD1	TRBJ1-5	TRBV19
TGTGCCAGCAGCTTGAGAAAAACAGGGGGAGGAGAGACCCAGTACTTC	CASSLRKTGGGETQYF	few	TRBD1	TRBJ2-5	TRBV5-6
TGTGCCAGCAGCTTAGCGGGGGCAGGCACCGGGGAGCTGTTTTTT	CASSLAGAGTGELFF	few	-	TRBJ2-2	TRBV7-9
TGCGCCAGCAGCCAAGATCGTTCCGGTCACGGAGGCTACGAGCAGTACTTC	CASSQDRSGHGGYEQYF	few	-	TRBJ2-7	TRBV4-1
TGTGCCAGCTCACCGAATCGGGAAGAGACCCAGTACTTC	CASSPNREETQYF	few	-	TRBJ2-5	TRBV18